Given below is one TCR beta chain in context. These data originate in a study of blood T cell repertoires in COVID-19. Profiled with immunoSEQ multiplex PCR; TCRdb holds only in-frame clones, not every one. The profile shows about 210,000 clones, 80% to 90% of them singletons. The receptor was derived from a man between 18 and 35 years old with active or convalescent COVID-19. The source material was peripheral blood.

The CDR3 coding sequence is TGTGCCAGCAGTTTAAGACAGGGCGGAAGAACTGAAGCTTTCTTT. This sequence encodes CASSLRQGGRTEAFF. The chain employs TRBV28 and TRBJ1-1; TRBD1 aligns across 7 bases. Germline V CDR1 and CDR2: MDHEN, SYDVKM. V was pared by 2 bases and J by 5 bases, with 8 bases of the junction left unmatched. The CDR3 has 15 residues. Using reference TRBV28 and TRBJ1-1 for the parts outside the CDR3, the full variable domain is DVKVTQSSRYLVKRTGEKVFLECVQDMDHENMFWYRQDPGLGLRLIYFSYDVKMKEKGDIPEGYSVSREKKERFSLILESASTNQTSMYLCASSLRQGGRTEAFFGQGTRLTVV.